A single sample is the source of the 14 T cell receptor beta chains below, sequenced in a study of cytomegalovirus exposure and HLA in healthy donors. Clones were read by immunoSEQ multiplex PCR, and TCRdb kept only the in-frame ones, dropping some. The sample has under 150,000 clones; around nine tenths are singletons. Sequencing used PBMCs. These receptors were obtained from a man aged 18 to 35 in good health and CMV-seropositive.

This clone was detected only once. The chain joins TRBV6-1 to TRBJ2-1; no firm D call. Trimming took off 2 bases at V and 3 bases at J, with 11 bases between the two ends. In germline, CDR1 is MNHNS, CDR2 SASEGT. CDR3 length: 15 residues. CDR3 sequence: CASSEWASYYNEQFF. The CDR3 DNA is TGTGCCAGCAGTGAATGGGCATCTTACTACAATGAGCAGTTCTTC.

This chain connects TRBV9 to TRBJ2-7; TRBD2 is a possible D gene (5 bases). CDR3 length: 16 amino acids. V was pared by 0 bases and J by 2 bases, with 15 bases between. Germline CDR1 reads SGDLS; CDR2 reads YYNGEE. The CDR3 sequence: CASSVGITGSPYEQYF. The CDR3 coding sequence is TGTGCCAGCAGCGTAGGGATCACGGGAAGTCCCTACGAGCAGTACTTC.

The chain joins TRBV10-3 to TRBJ1-5, with 10 positions matching TRBD1. The ends lost 6 bases at V and 2 bases at J; junction bases unmatched: 4. Germline CDR1 is ENHRY and CDR2 is SYGVKD. This CDR3 region has 15 residues. The CDR3 nucleotides are TGTGCCATCAGCGCCGGGACAGGGGGCAATCAGCCCCAGCATTTT. Protein: CAISAGTGGNQPQHF.

The chain joins TRBV15 to TRBJ2-1; 7 bases align to TRBD1. Trimming took 1 base from V and 6 from J; bases not matched to a gene: 0. The CDR3 covers 13 residues. Germline lookup yields CDR1 LNHNV and CDR2 YYDKDF (reference sequence). CDR3 sequence (DNA): TGTGCCACCAGCAGAGGACAGGGCAATGAGCAGTTCTTC. Its protein is CATSRGQGNEQFF.

This clone has just a few counts. V is TRBV7-8 and J is TRBJ1-3; D is ambiguous. CDR3 length equals 16 residues. CDR1 and CDR2 (germline): SGHVS, FQNEAQ. The V end lost 0 bases, the J end lost 4 bases, and 13 bases lay between the germline ends. The chain's CDR3 is CASSLAPNPGGNTIYF. The CDR3 region has the DNA TGTGCCAGCAGCTTAGCTCCGAATCCGGGGGGAAACACCATATATTTT. The whole variable domain, remainder taken from reference TRBV7-8 and TRBJ1-3, is GAGVSQSPRYKVAKRGQDVALRCDPISGHVSLFWYQQALGQGPEFLTYFQNEAQLDKSGLPSDRFFAERPEGSVSTLKIQRTQQEDSAVYLCASSLAPNPGGNTIYFGEGSWLTVV.

The chain combines TRBV27 with TRBJ2-4, with a tentative D call TRBD2 (7 bases). The CDR3 consists of 15 residues. In germline, CDR1 is MNHEY, CDR2 SMNVEV (reference sequence). V was cut by 9 bases and J by 1 base, with 16 bases left in between. CDR3 DNA: TGTGCCAGTAGAAGGGGAGGGGGTGCCAAAAACATTCAGTACTTC. It is translated as CASRRGGGAKNIQYF.

The chain couples TRBV18 to TRBJ2-7, with D possibly matching TRBD1 (6 bases). Trimming left V 3 bases short and J 8 bases short, with 20 bases between. The CDR3 runs 15 residues. Germline CDR1 is KGHSH and CDR2 is LQKENI. The CDR3, as DNA: TGTGCCAGCTCACCTCCGGACAGCCTATTAGACCAGCAGTACTTC. Translating gives CASSPPDSLLDQQYF.

This chain connects TRBV7-7 to TRBJ2-7; TRBD1 matches at 9 bases. The germline CDR1 and CDR2 sequences are SSHAT and FNYEAQ (reference sequence). This CDR3 has 15 amino acids. With V trimmed by 5 bases and J by 3 bases, 8 bases remained unmatched. CDR3 residues: CASSPRVGQGYEQYF. CDR3 in DNA: TGTGCCAGCAGCCCGAGGGTGGGACAGGGCTACGAGCAGTACTTC.

The chain has TRBV2 and TRBJ2-6; D is perhaps TRBD2 (5 bases). V lost 1 base and J 9 bases, leaving 13 bases between the germline ends. The germline V gene encodes CDR1 SNHLY and CDR2 FYNNEI. The CDR3 extends over 15 amino acids. The CDR3 loop is CASSEVRGGGNVLTF. The CDR3 DNA sequence: TGTGCCAGCAGTGAAGTTCGAGGAGGCGGCAACGTCCTGACTTTC.

The rearrangement links TRBV5-1 to TRBJ2-1; 7 bases fit TRBD1. The V gene end was trimmed by 2 bases and the J gene end by 3 bases; junction bases not matched to a gene: 2. The CDR3 is 14 amino acids. Germline V gene sequence: CDR1 SGHRS, CDR2 YFSETQ. The CDR3 region is CASSFGQVYNEQFF. The CDR3 nucleotides read TGCGCCAGCAGCTTCGGACAGGTCTACAATGAGCAGTTCTTC.

This rearrangement joins TRBV5-1 to TRBJ1-3; a possible D gene is TRBD1 (5 bases). Germline V gene data show CDR1 as SGHRS and CDR2 as YFSETQ. The CDR3 consists of 15 residues. V dropped 4 bases and J dropped 0 bases, with 11 bases sitting between them. CDR3 DNA sequence: TGCGCCAGCAGCCAGACAGCAAACTCTGGAAACACCATATATTTT. This translates into CASSQTANSGNTIYF. The whole variable domain, remainder taken from reference TRBV5-1 and TRBJ1-3, is KAGVTQTPRYLIKTRGQQVTLSCSPISGHRSVSWYQQTPGQGLQFLFEYFSETQRNKGNFPGRFSGRQFSNSRSEMNVSTLELGDSALYLCASSQTANSGNTIYFGEGSWLTVV.

CDR3 amino acids: CASSVSQGLDEKLFF. The CDR3 region has the DNA TGTGCCAGCAGCGTGTCACAGGGATTAGATGAAAAACTGTTTTTT. This chain links TRBV9 with TRBJ1-4; possibly TRBD1 for D (6 bases). Germline CDR1 is SGDLS and CDR2 is YYNGEE. The CDR3 runs 15 residues. The V end was cut by 2 bases, the J end by 6 bases, with 14 bases between. Together with reference TRBV9 and TRBJ1-4, the CDR3 gives the full variable domain: DSGVTQTPKHLITATGQRVTLRCSPRSGDLSVYWYQQSLDQGLQFLIQYYNGEERAKGNILERFSAQQFPDLHSELNLSSLELGDSALYFCASSVSQGLDEKLFFGSGTQLSVL.

The chain joins TRBV5-4 to TRBJ2-3, with D possibly being TRBD1 (5 bases). Germline assignment: CDR1 SGHNT and CDR2 YYREEE (reference sequence). This CDR3 is 15 amino acids long. V was shortened by 2 bases and J by 0 bases, with 10 bases between the two germline ends. The DNA of the CDR3 is TGTGCCAGCAGCTTCCCAGGGTCTAGCACAGATACGCAGTATTTT. It specifies CASSFPGSSTDTQYF.

The V and J genes are TRBV7-6 and TRBJ1-5; D uncertain. The ends were cut back, 4 bases at V and 6 bases at J, with 10 bases in the middle. The CDR3 sequence is 13 residues long. Germline-derived CDR1 and CDR2 are SGHVS and FNYEAQ. The CDR3 DNA reads as TGTGCCAGCAGCTCCCGGGTAGGTCAGCCCCAGCATTTT. This sequence encodes CASSSRVGQPQHF.